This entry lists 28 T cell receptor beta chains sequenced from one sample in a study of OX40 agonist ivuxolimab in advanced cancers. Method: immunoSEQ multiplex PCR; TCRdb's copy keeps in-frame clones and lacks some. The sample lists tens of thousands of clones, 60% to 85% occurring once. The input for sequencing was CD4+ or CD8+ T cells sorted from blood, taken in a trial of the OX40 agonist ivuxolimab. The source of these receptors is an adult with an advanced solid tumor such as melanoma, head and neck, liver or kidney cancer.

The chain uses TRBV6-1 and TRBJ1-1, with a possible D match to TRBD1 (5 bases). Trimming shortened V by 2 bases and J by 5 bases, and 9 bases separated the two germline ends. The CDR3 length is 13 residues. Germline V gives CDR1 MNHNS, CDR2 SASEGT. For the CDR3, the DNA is TGTGCCAGCAGTGAACGGCAGGGAACTGAAGCTTTCTTT. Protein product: CASSERQGTEAFF.

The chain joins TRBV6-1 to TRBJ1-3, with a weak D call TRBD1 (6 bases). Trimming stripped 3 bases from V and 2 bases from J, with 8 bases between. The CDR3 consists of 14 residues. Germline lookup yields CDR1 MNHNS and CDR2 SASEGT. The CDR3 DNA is TGTGCCAGCAGTGACAGGGGCCCTGGAAACACCATATATTTT. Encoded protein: CASSDRGPGNTIYF.

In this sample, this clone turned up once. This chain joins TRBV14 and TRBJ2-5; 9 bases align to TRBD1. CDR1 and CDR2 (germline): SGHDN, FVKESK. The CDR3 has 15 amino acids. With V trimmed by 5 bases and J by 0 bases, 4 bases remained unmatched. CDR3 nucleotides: TGTGCCAGCAGCAACGACAGGGGGTACCAAGAGACCCAGTACTTC. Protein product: CASSNDRGYQETQYF.

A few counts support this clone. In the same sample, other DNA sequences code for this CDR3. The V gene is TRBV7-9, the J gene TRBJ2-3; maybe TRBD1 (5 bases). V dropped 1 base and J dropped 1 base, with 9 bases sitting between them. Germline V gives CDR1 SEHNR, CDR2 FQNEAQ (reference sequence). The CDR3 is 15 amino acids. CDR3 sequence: CASSLVDIGTDTQYF. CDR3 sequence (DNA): TGTGCCAGCAGCTTAGTGGACATAGGCACAGATACGCAGTATTTT.

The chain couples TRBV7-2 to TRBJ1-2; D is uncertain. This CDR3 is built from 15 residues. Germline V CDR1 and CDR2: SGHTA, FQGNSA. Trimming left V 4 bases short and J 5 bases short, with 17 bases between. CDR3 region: CASSSDILVSYGYTF. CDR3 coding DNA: TGTGCCAGCAGCTCCGACATTTTAGTTTCATATGGCTACACCTTC.

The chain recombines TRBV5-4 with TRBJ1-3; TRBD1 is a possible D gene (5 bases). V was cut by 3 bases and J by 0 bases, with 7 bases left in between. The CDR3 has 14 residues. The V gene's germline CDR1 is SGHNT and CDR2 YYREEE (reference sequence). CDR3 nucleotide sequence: TGTGCCAGCAGCTCTCAGGGCTCTGGAAACACCATATATTTT. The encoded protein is CASSSQGSGNTIYF.

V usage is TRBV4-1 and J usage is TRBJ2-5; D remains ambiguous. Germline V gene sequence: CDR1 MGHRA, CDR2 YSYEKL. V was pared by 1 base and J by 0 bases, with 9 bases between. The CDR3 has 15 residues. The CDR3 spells CASSQGPFNQETQYF. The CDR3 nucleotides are TGCGCCAGCAGCCAAGGACCGTTTAACCAAGAGACCCAGTACTTC.

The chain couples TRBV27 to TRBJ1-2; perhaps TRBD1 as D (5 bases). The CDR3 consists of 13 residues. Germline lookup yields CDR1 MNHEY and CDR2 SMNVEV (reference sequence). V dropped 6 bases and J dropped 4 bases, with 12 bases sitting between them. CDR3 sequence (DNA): TGTGCCAGCAGCCTGAGCGGGGGCTATGGCTACACCTTC. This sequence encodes CASSLSGGYGYTF.

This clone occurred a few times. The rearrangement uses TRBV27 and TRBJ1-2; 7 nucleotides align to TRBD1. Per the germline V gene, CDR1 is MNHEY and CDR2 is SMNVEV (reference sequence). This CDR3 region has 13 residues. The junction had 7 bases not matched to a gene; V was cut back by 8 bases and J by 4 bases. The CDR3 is CASWSGQFYGYTF. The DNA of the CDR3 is TGTGCCAGCTGGTCGGGACAGTTCTATGGCTACACCTTC.

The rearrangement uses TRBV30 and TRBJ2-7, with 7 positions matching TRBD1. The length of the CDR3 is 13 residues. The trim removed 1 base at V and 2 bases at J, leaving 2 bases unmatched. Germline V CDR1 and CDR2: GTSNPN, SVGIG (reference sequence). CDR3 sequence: CAWSGGQTYEQYF. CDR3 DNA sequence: TGTGCCTGGAGTGGGGGACAGACCTACGAGCAGTACTTC.

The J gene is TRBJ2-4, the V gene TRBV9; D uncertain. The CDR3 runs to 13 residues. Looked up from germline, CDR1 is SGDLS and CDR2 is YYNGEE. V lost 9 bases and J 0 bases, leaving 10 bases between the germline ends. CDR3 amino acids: CAIVGVAKNIQYF. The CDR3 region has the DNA TGTGCCATAGTCGGTGTAGCCAAAAACATTCAGTACTTC.

CDR3 nucleotides: TGTGCCAGCAGCCGCCCGTCGGGGTACGTTTCACCCCTCCACTTT. It codes for CASSRPSGYVSPLHF. The chain carries TRBV6-5 and TRBJ1-6; no clear D gene. This CDR3 is 15 amino acids long. Germline V gene sequence: CDR1 MNHEY, CDR2 SVGAGI. Trimming removed 6 bases from V and 9 bases from J, with 18 bases in between.

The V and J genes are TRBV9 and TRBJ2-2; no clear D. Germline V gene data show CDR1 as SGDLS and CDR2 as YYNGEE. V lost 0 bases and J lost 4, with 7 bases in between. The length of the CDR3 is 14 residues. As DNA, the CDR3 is TGTGCCAGCAGCGTAGATACAGTCACCGGGGAGCTGTTTTTT. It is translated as CASSVDTVTGELFF.

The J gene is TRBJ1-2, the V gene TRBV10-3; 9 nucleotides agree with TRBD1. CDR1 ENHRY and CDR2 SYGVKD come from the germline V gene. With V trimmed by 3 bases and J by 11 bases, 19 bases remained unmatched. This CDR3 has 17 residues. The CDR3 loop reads CAISEVVGTGIPGSYTF. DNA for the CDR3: TGTGCCATCAGTGAAGTAGTGGGGACAGGGATTCCGGGCAGTTACACCTTC.

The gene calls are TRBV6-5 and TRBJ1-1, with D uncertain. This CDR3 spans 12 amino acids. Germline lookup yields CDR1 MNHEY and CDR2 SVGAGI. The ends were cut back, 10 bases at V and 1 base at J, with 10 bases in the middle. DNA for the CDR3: TGTGCCACCCGATCGTGGAACACTGAAGCTTTCTTT. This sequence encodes CATRSWNTEAFF.

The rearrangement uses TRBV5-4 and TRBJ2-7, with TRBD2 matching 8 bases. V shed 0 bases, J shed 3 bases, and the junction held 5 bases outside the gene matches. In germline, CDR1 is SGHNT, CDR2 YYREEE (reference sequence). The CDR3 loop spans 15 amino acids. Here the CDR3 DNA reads TGTGCCAGCAGCTTGGTACGGGGGGGTGTCTACGAGCAGTACTTC. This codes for CASSLVRGGVYEQYF.

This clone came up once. The CDR3 DNA reads TGTGCCAGCAGTGAGAGGGCCAACTATGGCTACACCTTC. Its protein product is CASSERANYGYTF. The V call is TRBV2, the J call TRBJ1-2; no definite D call. The CDR3 has 13 amino acids. CDR1 is SNHLY, CDR2 FYNNEI, per germline. V was shortened by 3 bases and J by 2 bases, with 7 bases between the two germline ends.

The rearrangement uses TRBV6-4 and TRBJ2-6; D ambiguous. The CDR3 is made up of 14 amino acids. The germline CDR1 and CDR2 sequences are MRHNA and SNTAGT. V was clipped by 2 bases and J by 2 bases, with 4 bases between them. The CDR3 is CASSDRPGANVLTF. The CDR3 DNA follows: TGTGCCAGCAGTGACAGACCTGGGGCCAACGTCCTGACTTTC.

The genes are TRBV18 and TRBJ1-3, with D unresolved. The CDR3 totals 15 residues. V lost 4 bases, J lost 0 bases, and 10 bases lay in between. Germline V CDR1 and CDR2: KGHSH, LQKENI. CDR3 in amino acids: CASSRGRSSGNTIYF. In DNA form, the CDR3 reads TGTGCCAGCTCACGGGGTAGGAGCTCTGGAAACACCATATATTTT.

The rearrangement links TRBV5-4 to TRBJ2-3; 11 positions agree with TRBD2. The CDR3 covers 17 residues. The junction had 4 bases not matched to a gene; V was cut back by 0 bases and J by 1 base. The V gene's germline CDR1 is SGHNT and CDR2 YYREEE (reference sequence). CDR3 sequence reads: CASSLVLAGAGTDTQYF. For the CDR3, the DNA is TGTGCCAGCAGCTTGGTACTAGCGGGGGCCGGCACAGATACGCAGTATTTT.

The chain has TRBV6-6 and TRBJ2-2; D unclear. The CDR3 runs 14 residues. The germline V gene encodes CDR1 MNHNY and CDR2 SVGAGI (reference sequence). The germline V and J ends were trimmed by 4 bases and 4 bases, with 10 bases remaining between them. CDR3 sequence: CASSFLEPTGELFF. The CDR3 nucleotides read TGTGCCAGCAGTTTTCTAGAGCCCACCGGGGAGCTGTTTTTT.

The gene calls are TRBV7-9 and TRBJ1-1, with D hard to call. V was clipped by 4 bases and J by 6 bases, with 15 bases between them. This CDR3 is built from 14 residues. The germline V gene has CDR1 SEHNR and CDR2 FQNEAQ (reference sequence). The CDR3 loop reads CASSSSGLHPEAFF. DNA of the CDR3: TGTGCCAGCAGCTCCTCCGGGCTCCACCCTGAAGCTTTCTTT. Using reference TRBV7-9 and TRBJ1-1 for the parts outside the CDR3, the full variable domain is DTGVSQNPRHKITKRGQNVTFRCDPISEHNRLYWYRQTLGQGPEFLTYFQNEAQLEKSRLLSDRFSAERPKGSFSTLEIQRTEQGDSAMYLCASSSSGLHPEAFFGQGTRLTVV.

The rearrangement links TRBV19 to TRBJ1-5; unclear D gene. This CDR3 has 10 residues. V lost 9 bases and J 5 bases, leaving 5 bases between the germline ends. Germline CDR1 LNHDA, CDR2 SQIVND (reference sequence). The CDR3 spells CARADQPQHF. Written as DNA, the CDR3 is TGTGCCAGGGCGGATCAGCCCCAGCATTTT.

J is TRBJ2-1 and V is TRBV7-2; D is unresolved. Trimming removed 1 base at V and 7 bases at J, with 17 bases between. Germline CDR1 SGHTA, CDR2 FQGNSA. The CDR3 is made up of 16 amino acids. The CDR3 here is CASSLVSAVPSNEQFF. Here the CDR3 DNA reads TGTGCCAGCAGCTTAGTGAGCGCGGTCCCATCAAATGAGCAGTTCTTC. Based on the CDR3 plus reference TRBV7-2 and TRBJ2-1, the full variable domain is GAGVSQSPSNKVTEKGKDVELRCDPISGHTALYWYRQSLGQGLEFLIYFQGNSAPDKSGLPSDRFSAERTGGSVSTLTIQRTQQEDSAVYLCASSLVSAVPSNEQFFGPGTRLTVL.

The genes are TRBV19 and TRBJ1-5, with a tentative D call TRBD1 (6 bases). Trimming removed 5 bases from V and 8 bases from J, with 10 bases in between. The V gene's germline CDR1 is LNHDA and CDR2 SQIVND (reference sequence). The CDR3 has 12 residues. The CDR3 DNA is TGTGCCAGTAGTGGTAGGGGGGAGCCCCAGCATTTT. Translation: CASSGRGEPQHF.

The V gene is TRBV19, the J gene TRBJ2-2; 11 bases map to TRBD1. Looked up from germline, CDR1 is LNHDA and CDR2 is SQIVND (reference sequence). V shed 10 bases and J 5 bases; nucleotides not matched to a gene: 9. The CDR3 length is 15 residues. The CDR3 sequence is CATNPGQGVTGELFF. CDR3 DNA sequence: TGTGCCACAAACCCGGGACAGGGGGTAACCGGGGAGCTGTTTTTT.

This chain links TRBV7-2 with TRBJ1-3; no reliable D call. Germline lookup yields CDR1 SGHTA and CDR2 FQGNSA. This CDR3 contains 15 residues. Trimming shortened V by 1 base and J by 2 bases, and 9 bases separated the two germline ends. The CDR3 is CASSLGGNPGNTIYF. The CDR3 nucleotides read TGTGCCAGCAGCTTAGGGGGTAATCCTGGAAACACCATATATTTT.

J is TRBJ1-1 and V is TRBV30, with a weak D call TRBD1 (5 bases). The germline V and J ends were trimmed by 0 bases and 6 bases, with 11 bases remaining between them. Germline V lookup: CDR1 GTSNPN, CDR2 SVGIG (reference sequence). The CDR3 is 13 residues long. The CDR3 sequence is CAWSVGRGPEAFF. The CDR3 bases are TGTGCCTGGAGTGTCGGAAGGGGACCTGAAGCTTTCTTT.